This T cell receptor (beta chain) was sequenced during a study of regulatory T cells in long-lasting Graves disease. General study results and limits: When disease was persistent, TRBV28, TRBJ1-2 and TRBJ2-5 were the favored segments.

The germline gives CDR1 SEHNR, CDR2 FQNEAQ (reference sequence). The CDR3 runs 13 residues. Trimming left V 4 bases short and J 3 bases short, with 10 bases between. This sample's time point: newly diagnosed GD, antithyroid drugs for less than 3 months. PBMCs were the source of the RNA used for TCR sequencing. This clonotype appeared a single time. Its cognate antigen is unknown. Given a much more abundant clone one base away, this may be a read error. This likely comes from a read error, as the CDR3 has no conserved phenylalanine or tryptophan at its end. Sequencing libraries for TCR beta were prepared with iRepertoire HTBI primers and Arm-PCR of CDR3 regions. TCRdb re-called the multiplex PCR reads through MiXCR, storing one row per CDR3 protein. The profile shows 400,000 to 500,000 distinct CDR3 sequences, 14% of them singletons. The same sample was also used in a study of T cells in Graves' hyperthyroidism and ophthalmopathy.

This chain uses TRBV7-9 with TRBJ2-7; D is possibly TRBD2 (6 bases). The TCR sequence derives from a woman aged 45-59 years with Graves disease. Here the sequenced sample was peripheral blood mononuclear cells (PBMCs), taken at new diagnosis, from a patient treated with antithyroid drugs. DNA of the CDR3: TGTGCCAGCAGCTCACTGGACTACTACGAGCAGTACCTC. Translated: CASSSLDYYEQYL.